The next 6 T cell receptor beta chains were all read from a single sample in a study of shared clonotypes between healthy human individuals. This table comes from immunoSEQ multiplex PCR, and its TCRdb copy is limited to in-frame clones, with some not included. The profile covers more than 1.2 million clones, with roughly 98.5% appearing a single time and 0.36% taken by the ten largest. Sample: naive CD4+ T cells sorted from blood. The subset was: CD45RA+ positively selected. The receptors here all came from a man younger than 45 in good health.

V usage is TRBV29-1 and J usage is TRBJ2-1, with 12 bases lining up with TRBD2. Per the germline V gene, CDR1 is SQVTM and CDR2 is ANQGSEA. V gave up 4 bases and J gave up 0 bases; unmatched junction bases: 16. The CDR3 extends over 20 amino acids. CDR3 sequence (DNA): TGCAGCGTTGTGCAACGGGCTAGCGGGAGGGAACCTAGCTCCTACAATGAGCAGTTCTTC. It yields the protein CSVVQRASGREPSSYNEQFF.

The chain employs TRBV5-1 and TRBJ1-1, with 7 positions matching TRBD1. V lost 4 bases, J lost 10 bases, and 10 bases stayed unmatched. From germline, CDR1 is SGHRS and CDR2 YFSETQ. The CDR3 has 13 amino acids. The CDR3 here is CASSAGQDALAFF. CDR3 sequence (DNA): TGCGCCAGCAGCGCAGGACAGGACGCGTTAGCTTTCTTT.

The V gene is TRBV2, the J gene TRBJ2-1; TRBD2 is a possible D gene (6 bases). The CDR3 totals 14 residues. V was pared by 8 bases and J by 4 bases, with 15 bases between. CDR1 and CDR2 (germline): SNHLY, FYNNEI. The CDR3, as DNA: TGTGCCAGCTTGGGTCCAGGGACTTACAATGAGCAGTTCTTC. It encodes CASLGPGTYNEQFF. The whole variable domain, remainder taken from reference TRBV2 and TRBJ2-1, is EPEVTQTPSHQVTQMGQEVILRCVPISNHLYFYWYRQILGQKVEFLVSFYNNEISEKSEIFDDQFSVERPDGSNFTLKIRSTKLEDSAMYFCASLGPGTYNEQFFGPGTRLTVL.

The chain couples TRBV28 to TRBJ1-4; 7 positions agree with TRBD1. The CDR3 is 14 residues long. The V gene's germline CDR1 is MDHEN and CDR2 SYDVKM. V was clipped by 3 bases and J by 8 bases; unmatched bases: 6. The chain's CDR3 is CASSFPGQREKLFF. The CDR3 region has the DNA TGTGCCAGCAGTTTCCCGGGACAGAGAGAAAAACTGTTTTTT.

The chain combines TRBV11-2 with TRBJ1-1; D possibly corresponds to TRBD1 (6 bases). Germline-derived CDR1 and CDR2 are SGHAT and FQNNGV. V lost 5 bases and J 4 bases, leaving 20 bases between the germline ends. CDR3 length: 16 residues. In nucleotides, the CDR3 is TGTGCCAGCAGCCCGCGGGTACGGGGGGCCGTCACTGAAGCTTTCTTT. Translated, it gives CASSPRVRGAVTEAFF.

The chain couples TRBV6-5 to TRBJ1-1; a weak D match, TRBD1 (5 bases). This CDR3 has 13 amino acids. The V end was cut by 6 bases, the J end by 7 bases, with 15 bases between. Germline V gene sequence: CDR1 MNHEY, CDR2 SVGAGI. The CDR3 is CASRYGTANEAFF. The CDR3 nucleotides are TGTGCCAGCAGATACGGGACTGCAAATGAAGCTTTCTTT.